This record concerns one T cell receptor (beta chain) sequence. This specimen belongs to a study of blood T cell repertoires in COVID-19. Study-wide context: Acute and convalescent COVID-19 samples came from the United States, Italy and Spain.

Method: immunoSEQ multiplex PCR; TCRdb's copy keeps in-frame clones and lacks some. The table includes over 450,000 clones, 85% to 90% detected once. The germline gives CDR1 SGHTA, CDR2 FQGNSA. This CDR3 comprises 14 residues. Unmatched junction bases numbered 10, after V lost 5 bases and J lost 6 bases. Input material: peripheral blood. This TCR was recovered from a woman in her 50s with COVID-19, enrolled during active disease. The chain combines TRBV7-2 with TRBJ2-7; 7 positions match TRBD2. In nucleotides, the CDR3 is TGTGCCAGCAGCAAAGACGGGGGGTACTCCGAGCAGTACTTC. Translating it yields CASSKDGGYSEQYF.